The 18 T cell receptor beta chains presented below share a single source sample, sequenced in a study of cytomegalovirus exposure and HLA in healthy donors. The PCR had 60 Vbeta and 13 Jbeta primers. Profiled with immunoSEQ multiplex PCR; TCRdb holds only in-frame clones, not every one. This table has more than 150,000 clones, more than 75% appearing once. What was sequenced was PBMCs. The receptors come from a woman aged 45-65 years in good health and CMV-seropositive.

This rearrangement joins TRBV2 to TRBJ2-2; 11 bases are a match to TRBD2. J lost 0 bases, V lost 6 bases, and 6 bases had no gene match. Germline values: CDR1 SNHLY, CDR2 FYNNEI. The CDR3 loop spans 17 amino acids. This CDR3 is CASRDLAGGSNTGELFF. The CDR3 nucleotides are TGTGCCAGCAGAGATCTAGCGGGGGGCTCGAACACCGGGGAGCTGTTTTTT.

This sequence joins TRBV4-1 and TRBJ2-1; 11 bases match TRBD2. Germline CDR1 is MGHRA and CDR2 is YSYEKL. Germline trimming cut 2 bases from V and 4 bases from J; bases unmatched to any gene: 19. This CDR3 contains 21 residues. CDR3 coding DNA: TGCGCCAGCAGCCAACAAACCCGGGGGGCCTTGGGGACTAGCGGATACAATGAGCAGTTCTTC. Residues: CASSQQTRGALGTSGYNEQFF.

This clone was seen a few times. This chain connects TRBV7-2 to TRBJ1-5; no definite D call. The V and J ends lost 4 bases and 4 bases respectively, with 8 bases between them. Germline V gene sequence: CDR1 SGHTA, CDR2 FQGNSA. The CDR3 is 13 residues long. In DNA, the CDR3 is TGTGCCAGCAGCTCCTATTTTAATCAGCCCCAGCATTTT. Translation: CASSSYFNQPQHF.

J is TRBJ1-5 and V is TRBV6-6; 10 positions agree with TRBD1. Germline CDR1 reads MNHNY; CDR2 reads SVGAGI (reference sequence). The CDR3 runs 14 residues. The V and J ends lost 7 bases and 4 bases, in that order; junction bases with no gene match: 4. The CDR3 DNA reads as TGTGCCAGCAAGGGGACAGGGGAGAATCAGCCCCAGCATTTT. This sequence encodes CASKGTGENQPQHF.

The CDR3 loop is CASSQDLTGGTTEAFF. DNA of the CDR3: TGCGCCAGCAGCCAAGATTTGACGGGGGGAACAACTGAAGCTTTCTTT. The rearrangement links TRBV4-3 to TRBJ1-1; D may be TRBD1 (5 bases). Germline loops: CDR1 LGHNA, CDR2 YSLEER. Trimming took off 0 bases at V and 5 bases at J, with 16 bases between the two ends. This CDR3 comprises 16 residues.

This chain connects TRBV6-1 to TRBJ1-1, with D uncertain. V gave up 3 bases and J gave up 2 bases, with 10 bases separating them. From germline, CDR1 is MNHNS and CDR2 SASEGT. The CDR3 runs to 14 residues. This chain's CDR3 is CASSDLEGNTEAFF. The CDR3, as DNA: TGTGCCAGCAGTGACCTCGAGGGAAACACTGAAGCTTTCTTT.

The chain couples TRBV7-8 to TRBJ2-1; possible D gene TRBD2, 5 bases. The CDR3 is 15 amino acids. Trimming took off 3 bases at V and 0 bases at J, with 9 bases between the two ends. CDR1 and CDR2 (germline): SGHVS, FQNEAQ. In nucleotides, the CDR3 is TGTGCCAGCAGCTTGCTAGCTAACTCCTACAATGAGCAGTTCTTC. This sequence encodes CASSLLANSYNEQFF.

The chain links TRBV5-5 to TRBJ2-1, with 9 bases lining up with TRBD1. V dropped 4 bases and J dropped 10; count of bases not matched to a gene: 9. This CDR3 has 14 residues. CDR1 and CDR2 (germline): SGHKS, YYEKEE (reference sequence). The CDR3 DNA reads as TGTGCCAGCAGCCCCGGGACAGGGAACTGGGAGCAGTTCTTC. This encodes CASSPGTGNWEQFF.

This rearrangement joins TRBV9 to TRBJ2-1; 8 bases align to TRBD2. CDR3 length: 14 residues. Germline V CDR1 and CDR2: SGDLS, YYNGEE. With 2 bases clipped from V and 7 bases from J, the junction kept 5 bases outside the gene matches. The CDR3 sequence is CASSVAGGQNEQFF. The CDR3 nucleotides read TGTGCCAGCAGCGTGGCGGGGGGCCAGAATGAGCAGTTCTTC.

V gene TRBV13 combines with J gene TRBJ1-1, with TRBD1 matching over 8 bases. CDR1 is PRHDT, CDR2 FYEKMQ, per germline (reference sequence). The CDR3 covers 15 residues. Unmatched junction bases numbered 4, after V lost 3 bases and J lost 1 base. The CDR3 DNA reads as TGTGCCAGCAGCTTCAGGACAGGGAAGAACACTGAAGCTTTCTTT. Translation: CASSFRTGKNTEAFF.

The genes are TRBV11-3 and TRBJ2-1; possible D gene TRBD2, 5 bases. V gave up 1 base and J gave up 7 bases, with 17 bases separating them. This CDR3 has 16 residues. CDR1 and CDR2 (germline): SGHNT, YENEEA. In nucleotides, the CDR3 is TGTGCCAGCAGCTTAGTAAGCGGCGCCGTCGGGAATGAGCAGTTCTTC. Its translation: CASSLVSGAVGNEQFF.

The V and J genes are TRBV7-9 and TRBJ1-5; tentative D call: TRBD1 (6 bases). This CDR3 region has 14 residues. CDR1 is SEHNR, CDR2 FQNEAQ, per germline (reference sequence). V lost 5 bases and J 0 bases, leaving 8 bases between the germline ends. Here the CDR3 DNA reads TGTGCCAGCAGCAAGGACAGTAGCAATCAGCCCCAGCATTTT. Its translation is CASSKDSSNQPQHF.

This clone was seen ten or more times. The gene calls are TRBV7-2 and TRBJ2-1; 7 bases map to TRBD2. CDR3 size: 13 residues. Losses at the gene ends were 5 bases for V and 4 bases for J; bases not matched to a gene: 2. CDR1 and CDR2 from the germline V gene are SGHTA and FQGNSA. CDR3: CASSPGGYNEQFF. The CDR3 bases are TGTGCCAGCAGCCCGGGAGGTTACAATGAGCAGTTCTTC. The whole variable domain, filled in from reference TRBV7-2 and TRBJ2-1, reads GAGVSQSPSNKVTEKGKDVELRCDPISGHTALYWYRQSLGQGLEFLIYFQGNSAPDKSGLPSDRFSAERTGGSVSTLTIQRTQQEDSAVYLCASSPGGYNEQFFGPGTRLTVL.

The chain has TRBV7-3 and TRBJ2-7, with 7 bases aligning to TRBD2. Germline assignment: CDR1 SGHTA and CDR2 FQGTGA. This CDR3 has 18 residues. With V trimmed by 1 base and J by 2 bases, 14 bases remained unmatched. The chain's CDR3 is CASSLKGGGGTKTYEQYF. The CDR3 DNA follows: TGTGCCAGCAGCTTAAAAGGAGGCGGAGGGACTAAAACCTACGAGCAGTACTTC.

The V call is TRBV2, the J call TRBJ2-3; 11 bases align to TRBD2. The CDR3 extends over 14 amino acids. V lost 2 bases and J lost 11; bases outside the gene matches: 6. Germline V gives CDR1 SNHLY, CDR2 FYNNEI. CDR3 nucleotide sequence: TGTGCCAGCAGTGAAAGACTAGCGGGGCTCAAGCAGTATTTT. The encoded protein is CASSERLAGLKQYF.

In this sample, this clone turned up once. The rearrangement uses TRBV5-1 and TRBJ1-5, with TRBD1 as a possible D gene (5 bases). Trimming removed 4 bases from V and 0 bases from J, with 11 bases in between. The germline V gene has CDR1 SGHRS and CDR2 YFSETQ. CDR3 length: 15 residues. The CDR3 region is CASSPEGTSNQPQHF. CDR3 coding DNA: TGCGCCAGCAGCCCGGAGGGGACTAGCAATCAGCCCCAGCATTTT.

The chain uses TRBV11-2 and TRBJ2-7; D remains unclear. The CDR3 has 14 residues. V was shortened by 5 bases and J by 2 bases, with 13 bases between the two germline ends. The germline V gene has CDR1 SGHAT and CDR2 FQNNGV. This chain's CDR3 is CASSPRPGTYEQYF. The CDR3, as DNA: TGTGCCAGCAGCCCGCGTCCAGGTACCTACGAGCAGTACTTC.

V is TRBV4-2 and J is TRBJ1-1; weak D call: TRBD1 (5 bases). Germline V lookup: CDR1 LGHNA, CDR2 YNFKEQ. The V end lost 0 bases, the J end lost 6 bases, and 14 bases lay between the germline ends. CDR3 size: 15 residues. Written as DNA, the CDR3 is TGTGCCAGCAGCCAAGATTGGGGACTCGCTTCTGAAGCTTTCTTT. Its protein product is CASSQDWGLASEAFF.